This entry features one TCR beta chain sequence. The antigen remains unidentified. This specimen comes from a study of cytomegalovirus exposure and HLA in healthy donors. Study-level background: Earlier findings included about 120 million unique TCR beta sequences obtained from about 179 million T cells. Broader study findings: In an earlier analysis, productive rearrangement rates for most beta V segments clustered near 87% or 30%. Clonal expansion was found to be greater in HLA-associated TCR beta chains than in equally common others in a later analysis.

V was shortened by 0 bases and J by 8 bases, with 11 bases between the two germline ends. CDR1 SGHRS and CDR2 YFSETQ come from the germline V gene. The CDR3 is made up of 13 amino acids. The study sampled nominally healthy donors, though unrecorded immune exposures were likely. Researchers ran the PCR with 60 Vbeta and 13 Jbeta primers. Repertoires were generated with immunoSEQ multiplex PCR, while TCRdb's copy carries only in-frame clones and drops some. The table has roughly 80,000 clones, around 60% seen once; the top ten hold roughly 4%. Specimen: PBMCs. The receptor's source is a male donor in good health and CMV-seropositive. The chain joins TRBV5-1 to TRBJ1-2, with D maybe TRBD1 (6 bases). For the CDR3, the DNA is TGCGCCAGCAGCTTGGGAACAGGGCAAGGCTACACCTTC. This translates into CASSLGTGQGYTF.